Sequencing of this T cell receptor beta chain was carried out in a study of T cell changes during pregnancy in multiple sclerosis. V was pared by 4 bases and J by 4 bases, with 5 bases of the junction left unmatched. CDR1 is SGDLS, CDR2 YYNGEE, per germline. The length of the CDR3 is 14 residues. Some clones are missing from TCRdb's copy, which holds only in-frame ones; the method was immunoSEQ multiplex PCR. The sample lists 55,000 to 75,000 clones; about 94% were seen once. This specimen was CD8+ T cells from peripheral blood mononuclear cells, taken in the second trimester of pregnancy. V usage is TRBV9 and J usage is TRBJ1-1, with 9 bases fitting TRBD1. This TCR derives from a female donor with multiple sclerosis, enrolled in a pregnancy study. CDR3 sequence (DNA): TGTGCCAGCAGCTACAGGGGGCCGGGCACTGAAGCTTTCTTT. Residues: CASSYRGPGTEAFF.